This TCR beta chain stems from a study of CD8+CD57+ T cells in acquired aplastic anemia. On the study more broadly: Average DNA yield from sorted CD4+ and CD8+ cells was about 3 ug.

V dropped 0 bases and J dropped 4 bases, with 12 bases sitting between them. Germline CDR1 reads WSHSY; CDR2 reads SAAADI. The length of the CDR3 is 15 residues. Study-level points and caveats: Comparison of patients with controls identified 25 to 30 shared CD8+ CDR3 sequences.

Profiling that covered TCR beta VDJ and CDR3 relied on genomic DNA as its template. TCRdb reprocessed the reads via MiXCR and lists one record per CDR3 protein. The sample includes under 200,000 distinct CDR3 sequences, less than 50% of them seen just once. Concerning this clonotype itself: Its specificity is not known.

All patients picked for sequencing had shown, by flow cytometry, an expansion of CD8+CD57+ cells. Sequencing was done on a sample of sorted CD4+, CD8+, or CD8+CD57+ T cells (not recorded which) from PBMCs. The chain is built from TRBV10-2 and TRBJ1-1; maybe TRBD1 (5 bases). This clonotype originated in a human donor with aplastic anemia. The CDR3 DNA follows: TGCGCCAGCAGTGAGTCGTCGAGGGGAGGCACTGAAGCTTTCTTT. Encoded protein: CASSESSRGGTEAFF.